This TCR beta chain was identified in a study of cytomegalovirus exposure and HLA in healthy donors. Study results and caveats: It was 164 TCR beta chains that were listed as cytomegalovirus-associated. The tendency of first-cohort TCR clusters to co-occur in the 120 or so validation repertoires emerged from a later analysis.

For this clone: Its antigen remains unknown.

The germline gives CDR1 SEHNR, CDR2 FQNEAQ (reference sequence). The V gene lost 8 bases and the J gene lost 0 bases, with 10 bases spanning the gap. This CDR3 is built from 13 residues. Sequenced by immunoSEQ multiplex PCR; TCRdb stores in-frame clones only, minus some. This table holds 130,000 to 150,000 clones, 87% found once. The receptor comes from a man aged 18 to 29 in good health and CMV-seropositive. The sequenced sample consisted of PBMCs. The rearrangement joins TRBV7-9 to TRBJ1-1; perhaps TRBD1 as D (5 bases). CDR3 amino acids: CASVLTVNTEAFF. The CDR3 DNA follows: TGTGCCAGCGTTCTGACAGTGAACACTGAAGCTTTCTTT. Supplemented by reference TRBV7-9 and TRBJ1-1, the full variable domain reads DTGVSQNPRHKITKRGQNVTFRCDPISEHNRLYWYRQTLGQGPEFLTYFQNEAQLEKSRLLSDRFSAERPKGSFSTLEIQRTEQGDSAMYLCASVLTVNTEAFFGQGTRLTVV.